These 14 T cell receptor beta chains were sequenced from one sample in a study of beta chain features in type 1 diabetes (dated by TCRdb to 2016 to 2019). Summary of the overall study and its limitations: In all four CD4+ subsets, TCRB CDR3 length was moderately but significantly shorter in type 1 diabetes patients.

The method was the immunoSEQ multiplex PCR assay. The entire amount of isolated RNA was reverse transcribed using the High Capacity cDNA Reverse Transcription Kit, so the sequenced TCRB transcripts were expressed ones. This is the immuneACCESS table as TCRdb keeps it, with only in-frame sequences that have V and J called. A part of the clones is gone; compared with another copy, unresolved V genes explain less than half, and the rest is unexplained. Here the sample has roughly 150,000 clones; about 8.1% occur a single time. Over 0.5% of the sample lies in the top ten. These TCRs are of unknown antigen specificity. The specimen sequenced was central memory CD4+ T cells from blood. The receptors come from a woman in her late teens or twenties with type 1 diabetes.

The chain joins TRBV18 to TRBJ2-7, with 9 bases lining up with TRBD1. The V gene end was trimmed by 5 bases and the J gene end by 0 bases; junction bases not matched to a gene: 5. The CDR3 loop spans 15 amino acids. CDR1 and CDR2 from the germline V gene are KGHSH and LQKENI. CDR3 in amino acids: CASSIDRGSSYEQYF. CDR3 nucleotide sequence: TGTGCCAGCTCAATCGACAGGGGGAGCTCCTACGAGCAGTACTTC.

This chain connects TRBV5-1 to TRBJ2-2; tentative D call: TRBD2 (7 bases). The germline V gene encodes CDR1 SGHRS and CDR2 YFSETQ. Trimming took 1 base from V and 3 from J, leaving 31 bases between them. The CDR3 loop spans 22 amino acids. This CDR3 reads CASSLLPSRGLLNIWDTGELFF. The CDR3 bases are TGCGCCAGCAGCTTGCTGCCCTCCAGGGGACTACTCAATATATGGGACACCGGGGAGCTGTTTTTT.

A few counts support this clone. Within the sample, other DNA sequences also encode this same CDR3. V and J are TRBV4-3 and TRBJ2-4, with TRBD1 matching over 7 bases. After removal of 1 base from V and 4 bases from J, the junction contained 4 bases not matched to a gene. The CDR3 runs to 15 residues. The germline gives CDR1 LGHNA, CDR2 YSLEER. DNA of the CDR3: TGCGCCAGCAGCCAAGTTGAGGGGGCGAAAAACATTCAGTACTTC. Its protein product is CASSQVEGAKNIQYF.

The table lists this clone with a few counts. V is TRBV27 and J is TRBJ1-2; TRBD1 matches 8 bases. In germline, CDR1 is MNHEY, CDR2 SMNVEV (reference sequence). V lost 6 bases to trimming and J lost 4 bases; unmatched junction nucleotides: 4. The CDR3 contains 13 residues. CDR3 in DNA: TGTGCCAGCAGCGGGGACAGGCTCTATGGCTACACCTTC. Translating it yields CASSGDRLYGYTF.

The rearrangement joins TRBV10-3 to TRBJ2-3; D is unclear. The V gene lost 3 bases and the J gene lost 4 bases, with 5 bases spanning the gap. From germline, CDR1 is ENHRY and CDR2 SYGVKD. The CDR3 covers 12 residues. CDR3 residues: CAISDSADTQYF. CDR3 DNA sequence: TGTGCCATCAGTGACTCAGCAGATACGCAGTATTTT.

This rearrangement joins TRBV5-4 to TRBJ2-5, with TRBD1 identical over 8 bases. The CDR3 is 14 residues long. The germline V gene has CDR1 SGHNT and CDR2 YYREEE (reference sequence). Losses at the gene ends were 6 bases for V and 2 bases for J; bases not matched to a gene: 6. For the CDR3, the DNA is TGTGCCAGCACCCGACAGGGGCGGCAAGAGACCCAGTACTTC. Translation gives CASTRQGRQETQYF.

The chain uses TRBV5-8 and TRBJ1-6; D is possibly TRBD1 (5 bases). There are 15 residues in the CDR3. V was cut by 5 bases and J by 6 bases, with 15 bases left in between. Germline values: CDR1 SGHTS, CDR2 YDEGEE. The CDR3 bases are TGTGCCAGCAGGTTCCTTCGGGGGGGTAATTCACCCCTCCACTTT. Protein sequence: CASRFLRGGNSPLHF. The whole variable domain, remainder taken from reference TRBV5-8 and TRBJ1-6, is EAGVTQSPTHLIKTRGQQATLRCSPISGHTSVYWYQQALGLGLQFLLWYDEGEERNRGNFPPRFSGRQFPNYSSELNVNALELEDSALYLCASRFLRGGNSPLHFGNGTRLTVT.

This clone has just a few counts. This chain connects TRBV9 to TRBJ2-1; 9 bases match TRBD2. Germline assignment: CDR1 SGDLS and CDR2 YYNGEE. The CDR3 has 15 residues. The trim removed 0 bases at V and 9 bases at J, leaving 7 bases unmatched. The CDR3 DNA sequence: TGTGCCAGCAGCGTAGTAGCGGGAGTTTTTGGTGAGCAGTTCTTC. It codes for CASSVVAGVFGEQFF.

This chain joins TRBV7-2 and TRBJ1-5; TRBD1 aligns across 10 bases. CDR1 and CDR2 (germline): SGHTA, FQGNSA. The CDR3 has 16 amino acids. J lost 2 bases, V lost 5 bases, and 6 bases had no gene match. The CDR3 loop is CASSRGGTGGNQPQHF. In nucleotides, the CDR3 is TGTGCCAGCAGCCGGGGGGGGACAGGGGGCAATCAGCCCCAGCATTTT.

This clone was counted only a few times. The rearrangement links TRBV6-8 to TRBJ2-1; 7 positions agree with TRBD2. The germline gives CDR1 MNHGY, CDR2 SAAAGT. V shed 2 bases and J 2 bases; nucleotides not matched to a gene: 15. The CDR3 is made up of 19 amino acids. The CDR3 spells CASSYADGGSGLPYNEQFF. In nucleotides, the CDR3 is TGTGCCAGCAGTTACGCGGACGGGGGATCGGGACTACCCTACAATGAGCAGTTCTTC.

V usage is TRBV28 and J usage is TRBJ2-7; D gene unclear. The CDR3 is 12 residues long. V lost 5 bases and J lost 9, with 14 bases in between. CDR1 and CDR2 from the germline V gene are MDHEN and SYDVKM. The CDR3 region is CASSPRATRQYF. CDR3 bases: TGTGCCAGCAGTCCCCGCGCAACGAGGCAGTACTTC.

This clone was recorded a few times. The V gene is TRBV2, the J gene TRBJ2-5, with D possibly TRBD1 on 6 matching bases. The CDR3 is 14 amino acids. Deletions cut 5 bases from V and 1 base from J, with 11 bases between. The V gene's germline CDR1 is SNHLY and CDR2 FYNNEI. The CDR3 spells CASSRLGGQETQYF. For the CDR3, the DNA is TGTGCCAGCAGTCGTTTAGGGGGCCAAGAGACCCAGTACTTC.

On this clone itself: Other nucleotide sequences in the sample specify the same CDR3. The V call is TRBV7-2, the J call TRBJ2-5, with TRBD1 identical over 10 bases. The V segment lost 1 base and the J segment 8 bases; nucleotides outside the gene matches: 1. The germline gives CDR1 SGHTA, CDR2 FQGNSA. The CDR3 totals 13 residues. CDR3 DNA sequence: TGTGCCAGCAGCTTAGGGACAGGGGGAACCCAGTACTTC. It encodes CASSLGTGGTQYF.

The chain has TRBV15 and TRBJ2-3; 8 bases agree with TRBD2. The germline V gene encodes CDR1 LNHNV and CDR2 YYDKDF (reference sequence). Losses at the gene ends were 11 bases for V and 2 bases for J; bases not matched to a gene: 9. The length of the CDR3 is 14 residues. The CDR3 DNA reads TGTGCCGCGCATAGCGGGGCCAACACAGATACGCAGTATTTT. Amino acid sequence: CAAHSGANTDTQYF.